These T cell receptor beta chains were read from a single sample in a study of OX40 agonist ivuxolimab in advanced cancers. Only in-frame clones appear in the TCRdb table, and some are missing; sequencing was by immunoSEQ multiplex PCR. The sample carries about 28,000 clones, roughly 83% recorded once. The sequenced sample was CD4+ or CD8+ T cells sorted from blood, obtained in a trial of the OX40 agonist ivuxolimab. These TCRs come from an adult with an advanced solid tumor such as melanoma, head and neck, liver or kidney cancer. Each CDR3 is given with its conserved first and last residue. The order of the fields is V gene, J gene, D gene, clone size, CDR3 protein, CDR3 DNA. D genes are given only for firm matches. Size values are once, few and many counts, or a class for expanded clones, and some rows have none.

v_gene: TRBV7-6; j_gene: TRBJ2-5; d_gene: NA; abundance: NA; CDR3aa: CASSLGGRLQETQYF; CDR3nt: TGTGCCAGCAGCTTAGGGGGACGGCTCCAAGAGACCCAGTACTTC
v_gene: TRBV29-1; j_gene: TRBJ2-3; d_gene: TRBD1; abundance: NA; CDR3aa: CSGGQGALDTQYF; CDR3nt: TGCAGCGGAGGACAGGGGGCATTAGATACGCAGTATTTT
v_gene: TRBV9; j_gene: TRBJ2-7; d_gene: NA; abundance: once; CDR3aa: CASSVDGGNSYEQYF; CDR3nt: TGTGCCAGCAGCGTGGACGGGGGAAACTCCTACGAGCAGTACTTC
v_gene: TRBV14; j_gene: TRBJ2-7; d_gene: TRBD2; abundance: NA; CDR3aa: CASSQWTSAYEQYF; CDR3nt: TGTGCCAGCAGCCAGTGGACTAGCGCCTACGAGCAGTACTTC
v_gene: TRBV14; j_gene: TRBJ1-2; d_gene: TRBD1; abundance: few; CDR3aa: CASSQGRGVGDGYTF; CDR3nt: TGTGCCAGCAGCCAAGGCAGGGGGGTAGGCGATGGCTACACCTTC
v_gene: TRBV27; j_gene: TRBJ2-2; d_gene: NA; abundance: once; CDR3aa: CASSSIEHGGELFF; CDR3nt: TGTGCCAGCAGTTCCATCGAACATGGCGGGGAGCTGTTTTTT
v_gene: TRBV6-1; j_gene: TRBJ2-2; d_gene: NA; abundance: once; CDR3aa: CASSEVIAESNTGELFF; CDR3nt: TGTGCCAGCAGTGAAGTAATAGCAGAGTCGAACACCGGGGAGCTGTTTTTT
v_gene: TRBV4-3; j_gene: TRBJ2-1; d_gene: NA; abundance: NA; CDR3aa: CASSHGTYGGVSYNEQFF; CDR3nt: TGCGCCAGCAGCCATGGGACCTACGGGGGAGTTTCCTACAATGAGCAGTTCTTC
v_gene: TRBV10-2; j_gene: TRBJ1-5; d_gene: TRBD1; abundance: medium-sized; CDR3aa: CASSDRQGFPRQPQHF; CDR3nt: TGCGCCAGCAGCGACCGACAGGGGTTCCCCCGGCAGCCCCAGCATTTT
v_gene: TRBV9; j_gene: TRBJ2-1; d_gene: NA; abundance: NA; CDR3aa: CASSVDAARNNEQFF; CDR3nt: TGTGCCAGCAGCGTAGACGCCGCACGGAACAATGAGCAGTTCTTC
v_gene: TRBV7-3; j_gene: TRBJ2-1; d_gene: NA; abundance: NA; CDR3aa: CASSLQASAYNEQFF; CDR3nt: TGTGCCAGCAGCTTGCAGGCTAGTGCCTACAATGAGCAGTTCTTC
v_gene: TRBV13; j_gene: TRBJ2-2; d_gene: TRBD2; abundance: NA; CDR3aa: CASSSETSGGYTGELFF; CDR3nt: TGTGCCAGCAGCTCCGAGACTAGCGGGGGATACACCGGGGAGCTGTTTTTT
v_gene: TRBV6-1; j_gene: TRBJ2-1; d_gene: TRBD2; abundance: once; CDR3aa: CASSLAGGSTEQFF; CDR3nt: TGTGCCAGCAGCTTAGCGGGAGGAAGTACTGAGCAGTTCTTC
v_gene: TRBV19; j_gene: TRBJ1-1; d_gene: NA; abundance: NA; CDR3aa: CASSRNTEAFF; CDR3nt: TGTGCCAGTAGCAGGAACACTGAAGCTTTCTTT
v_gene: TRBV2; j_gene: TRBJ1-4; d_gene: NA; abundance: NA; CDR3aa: CASTQGRATNEKLFF; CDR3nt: TGTGCCAGCACCCAGGGGAGAGCAACTAATGAAAAACTGTTTTTT
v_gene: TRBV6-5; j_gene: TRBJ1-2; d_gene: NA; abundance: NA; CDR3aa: CASSYSTISAIGYTF; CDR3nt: TGTGCCAGCAGTTACTCGACGATATCGGCTATTGGCTACACCTTC
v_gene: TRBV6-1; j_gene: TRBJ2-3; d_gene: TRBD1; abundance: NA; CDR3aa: CASSEGTGADTQYF; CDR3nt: TGTGCCAGCAGTGAAGGGACAGGGGCAGATACGCAGTATTTT
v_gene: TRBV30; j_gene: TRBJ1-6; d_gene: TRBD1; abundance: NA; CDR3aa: CAWSVTGTGTSPLHF; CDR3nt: TGTGCCTGGAGTGTCACCGGGACAGGGACCTCACCCCTCCACTTT
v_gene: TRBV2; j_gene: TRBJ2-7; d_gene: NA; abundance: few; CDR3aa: CASGPSYEQYF; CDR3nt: TGTGCCAGCGGGCCCTCTTACGAGCAGTACTTC
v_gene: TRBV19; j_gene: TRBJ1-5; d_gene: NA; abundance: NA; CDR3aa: CASSIVPLNQPQHF; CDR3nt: TGTGCCAGTAGTATAGTTCCCCTCAATCAGCCCCAGCATTTT
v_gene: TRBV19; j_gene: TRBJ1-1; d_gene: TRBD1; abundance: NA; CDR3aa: CASGRGLVTEAFF; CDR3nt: TGTGCCAGTGGCAGGGGGCTTGTGACTGAAGCTTTCTTT
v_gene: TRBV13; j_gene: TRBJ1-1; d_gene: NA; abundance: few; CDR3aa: CASSLRAGRTEAFF; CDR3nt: TGTGCCAGCAGCTTAAGGGCAGGGAGAACTGAAGCTTTCTTT
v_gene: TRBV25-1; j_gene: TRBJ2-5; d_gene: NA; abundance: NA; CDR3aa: CASSDYPPGQETQYF; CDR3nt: TGTGCCAGCAGTGACTACCCTCCAGGCCAAGAGACCCAGTACTTC
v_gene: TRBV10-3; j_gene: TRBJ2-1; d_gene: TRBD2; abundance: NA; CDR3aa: CAIRNTPGLADYNEQFF; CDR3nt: TGTGCCATCAGAAATACTCCGGGACTAGCGGATTACAATGAGCAGTTCTTC
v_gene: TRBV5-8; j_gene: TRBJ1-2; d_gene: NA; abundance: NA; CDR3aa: CASSTEGIAYGYTF; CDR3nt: TGTGCCAGCAGCACCGAAGGGATAGCCTATGGCTACACCTTC
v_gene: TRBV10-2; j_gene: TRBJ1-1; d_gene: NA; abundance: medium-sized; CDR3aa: CASSVLWTVVEETEAFF; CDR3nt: TGCGCCAGCAGTGTTTTATGGACAGTGGTCGAGGAGACTGAAGCTTTCTTT
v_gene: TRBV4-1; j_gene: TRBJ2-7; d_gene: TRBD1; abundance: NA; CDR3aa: CASSQGQGAYEQYF; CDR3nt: TGCGCCAGCAGCCAAGGACAGGGGGCTTACGAGCAGTACTTC
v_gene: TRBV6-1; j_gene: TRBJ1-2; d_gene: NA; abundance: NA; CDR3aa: CASSDPGQVYGYTF; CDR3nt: TGCGCCAGCAGTGACCCTGGACAAGTCTATGGCTACACCTTC
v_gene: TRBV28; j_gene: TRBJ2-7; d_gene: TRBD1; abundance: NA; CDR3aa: CASRSGTGYYEQYF; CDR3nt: TGTGCCAGCAGATCCGGGACAGGCTACTACGAGCAGTACTTC
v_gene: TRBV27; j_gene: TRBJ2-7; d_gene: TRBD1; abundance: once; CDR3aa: CASSPGGGYEQYF; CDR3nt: TGTGCCAGCAGCCCAGGGGGCGGGTACGAGCAGTACTTC
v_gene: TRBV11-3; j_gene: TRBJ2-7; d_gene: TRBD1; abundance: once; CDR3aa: CASTFTGGNGYEQYF; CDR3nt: TGTGCCAGCACCTTTACAGGGGGCAATGGTTACGAGCAGTACTTC
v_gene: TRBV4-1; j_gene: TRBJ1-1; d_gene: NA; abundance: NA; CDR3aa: CASSQAGPYTEAFF; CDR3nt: TGCGCCAGCAGCCAGGCGGGGCCCTACACTGAAGCTTTCTTT
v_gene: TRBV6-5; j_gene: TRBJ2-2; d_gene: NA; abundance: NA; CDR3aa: CASSYTQGPGELFF; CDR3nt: TGTGCCAGCAGTTACACCCAGGGTCCCGGGGAGCTGTTTTTT
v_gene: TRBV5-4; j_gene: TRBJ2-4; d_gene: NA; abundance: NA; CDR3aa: CASSLNEGKNIQYF; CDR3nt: TGTGCCAGCAGCTTAAATGAGGGCAAAAACATTCAGTACTTC
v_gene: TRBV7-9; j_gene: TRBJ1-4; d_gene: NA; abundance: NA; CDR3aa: CASSPVGHPTDNEKLFF; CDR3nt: TGTGCCAGCAGCCCGGTGGGGCACCCGACAGATAATGAAAAACTGTTTTTT
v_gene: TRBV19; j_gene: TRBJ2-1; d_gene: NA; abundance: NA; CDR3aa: CASSIDGLTTYNEQFF; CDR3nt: TGTGCCAGTAGTATAGATGGACTGACGACCTACAATGAGCAGTTCTTC
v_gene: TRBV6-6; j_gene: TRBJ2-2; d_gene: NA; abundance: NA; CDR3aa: CASSYSDPSPTGELFF; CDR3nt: TGTGCCAGCAGTTACTCCGATCCTAGCCCCACCGGGGAGCTGTTTTTT
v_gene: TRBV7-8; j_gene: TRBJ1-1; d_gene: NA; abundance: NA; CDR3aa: CASSFNSAVGTEAFF; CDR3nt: TGTGCCAGCAGCTTCAACTCTGCGGTGGGCACTGAAGCTTTCTTT
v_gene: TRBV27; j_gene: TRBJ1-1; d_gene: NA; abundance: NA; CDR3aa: CASIGGAGTEAFF; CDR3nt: TGTGCCAGTATTGGGGGGGCGGGCACTGAAGCTTTCTTT
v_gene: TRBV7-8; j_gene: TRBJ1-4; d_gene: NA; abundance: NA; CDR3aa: CASSLFYRDTEETLTNEKLFF; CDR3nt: TGTGCCAGCAGCCTATTTTACCGGGACACGGAGGAAACCCTAACTAATGAAAAACTGTTTTTT
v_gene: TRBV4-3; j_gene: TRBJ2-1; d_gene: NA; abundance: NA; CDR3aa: CASSQDRRSSYNEQFF; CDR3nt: TGCGCCAGCAGCCAAGATAGGAGGAGCTCCTACAATGAGCAGTTCTTC
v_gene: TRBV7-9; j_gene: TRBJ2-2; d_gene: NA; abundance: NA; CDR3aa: CASSVGSGELFF; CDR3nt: TGTGCCAGCAGTGTGGGGTCCGGGGAGCTGTTTTTT